The next 9 T cell receptor beta chains were all read from a single sample in a study of T cells expressing NK-cell markers. TCRdb re-called the 5' RACE reads and catalogs CDR3 proteins one per entry, DNA excluded. The sample table sets out about 460,000 distinct CDR3 sequences. The sample consisted of blood T cells: a sorted CD56 or NKG2C T cell subset, CD4+ or CD8+ T cells, or bulk PBMC T cells (not recorded which). Source of these receptors: a woman in her forties or fifties in good health.

V usage is TRBV11-2 and J usage is TRBJ2-2. CDR1 and CDR2 from the germline V gene are SGHAT and FQNNGV. The CDR3 runs 14 residues. The CDR3: CASSLEFITGELFF.

This chain uses TRBV19 with TRBJ1-1. Germline CDR1 is LNHDA and CDR2 is SQIVND (reference sequence). The CDR3 has 12 residues. The CDR3 is CASSTPPGRPFF.

The rearrangement links TRBV4-1 to TRBJ2-5; no DNA is available, so the TRBD1 call from TCRdb remains unchecked. The germline CDR1 and CDR2 sequences are MGHRA and YSYEKL. The CDR3 consists of 19 residues. The CDR3 region is CASSQESLPGLGSQETQYF.

V usage is TRBV30 and J usage is TRBJ2-1; TCRdb returns TRBD2, unconfirmable since there is no DNA. The germline CDR1 and CDR2 sequences are GTSNPN and SVGIG (reference sequence). The CDR3 covers 14 residues. CDR3 protein: CAWRASGSTYEQFF.

The J gene is TRBJ2-3, the V gene TRBV3-1; the TCRdb D gene call, TRBD2, has no DNA to confirm it. CDR3 size: 16 residues. Germline V gene lookup returns CDR1 LGHDT and CDR2 YNNKEL (reference sequence). CDR3 protein: CASSQGVAGGADTQYF.

V and J are TRBV11-2 and TRBJ2-3; TCRdb calls TRBD1, which cannot be checked without DNA. The CDR3 totals 13 residues. The V gene's germline CDR1 is SGHAT and CDR2 FQNNGV. This chain's CDR3 is CATRGRTTDTQYF.

This CDR3 is CSALEYGRAVTDTQYF. The V and J genes are TRBV20-1 and TRBJ2-3; the D call from TCRdb, TRBD2, cannot be confirmed without DNA. This CDR3 is built from 16 residues. CDR1 and CDR2 (germline): DFQATT, SNEGSKA (reference sequence).

The rearrangement uses TRBV12-3 or TRBV12-4 and TRBJ1-1; TCRdb returns TRBD1, unconfirmable since there is no DNA. The CDR3 is 14 amino acids. The CDR3 sequence: CASRGAGVTTEAFF.

The chain has TRBV2 and TRBJ2-5; TCRdb lists TRBD2, though no DNA is available to test this call. The CDR3 has 19 residues. The germline gives CDR1 SNHLY, CDR2 FYNNEI. The CDR3 region is CASYLRDPPETGYQETQYF.